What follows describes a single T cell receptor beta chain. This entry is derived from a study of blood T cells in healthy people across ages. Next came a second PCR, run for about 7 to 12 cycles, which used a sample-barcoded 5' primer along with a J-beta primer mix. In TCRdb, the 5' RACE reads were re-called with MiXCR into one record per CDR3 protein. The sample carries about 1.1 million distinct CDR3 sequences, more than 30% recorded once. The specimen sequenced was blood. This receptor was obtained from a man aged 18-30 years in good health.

The CDR3 is CASRDGSPEQFF. CDR3 coding DNA: TGTGCCAGCAGGGACGGGAGTCCTGAGCAGTTCTTC. The rearrangement links TRBV6-2 or TRBV6-3 to TRBJ2-1, with D possibly matching TRBD2 (6 bases). CDR1 and CDR2 from the germline V gene are MNHEY and SVGEGT. The CDR3 loop spans 12 amino acids. V gave up 6 bases and J gave up 9 bases, with 12 bases separating them.